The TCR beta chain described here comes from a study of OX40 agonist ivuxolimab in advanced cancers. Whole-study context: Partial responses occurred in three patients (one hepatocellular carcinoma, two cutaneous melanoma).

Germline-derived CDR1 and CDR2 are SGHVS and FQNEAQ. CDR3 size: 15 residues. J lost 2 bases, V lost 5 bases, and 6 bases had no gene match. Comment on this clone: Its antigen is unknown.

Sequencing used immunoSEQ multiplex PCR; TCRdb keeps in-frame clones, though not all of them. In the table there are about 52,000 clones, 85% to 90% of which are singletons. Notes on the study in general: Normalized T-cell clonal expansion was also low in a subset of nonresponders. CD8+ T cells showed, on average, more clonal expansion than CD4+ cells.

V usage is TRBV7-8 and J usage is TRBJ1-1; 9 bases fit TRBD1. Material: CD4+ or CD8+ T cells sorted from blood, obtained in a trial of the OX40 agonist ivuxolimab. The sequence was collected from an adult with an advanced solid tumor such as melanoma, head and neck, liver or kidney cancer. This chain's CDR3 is CASSLRTGANTEAFF. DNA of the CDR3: TGTGCCAGCAGCCTCCGGACAGGGGCCAACACTGAAGCTTTCTTT.